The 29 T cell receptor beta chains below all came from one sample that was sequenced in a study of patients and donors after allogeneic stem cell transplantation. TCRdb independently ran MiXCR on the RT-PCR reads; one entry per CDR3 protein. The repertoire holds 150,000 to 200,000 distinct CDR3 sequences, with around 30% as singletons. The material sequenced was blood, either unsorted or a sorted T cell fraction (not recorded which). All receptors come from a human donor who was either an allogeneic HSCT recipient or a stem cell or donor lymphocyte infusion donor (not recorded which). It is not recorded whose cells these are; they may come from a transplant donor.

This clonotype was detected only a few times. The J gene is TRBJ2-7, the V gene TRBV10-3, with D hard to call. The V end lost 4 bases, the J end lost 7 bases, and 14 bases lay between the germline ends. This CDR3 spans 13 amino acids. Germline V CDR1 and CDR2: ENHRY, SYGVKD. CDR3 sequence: CAISAPLLEEQYF. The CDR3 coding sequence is TGTGCCATCAGTGCCCCACTCCTAGAGGAGCAGTACTTC.

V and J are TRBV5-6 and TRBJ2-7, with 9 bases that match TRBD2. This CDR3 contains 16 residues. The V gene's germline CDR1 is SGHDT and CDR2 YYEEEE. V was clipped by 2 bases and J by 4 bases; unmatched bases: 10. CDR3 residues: CASSFLRLADKYEQYF. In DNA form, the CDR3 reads TGTGCCAGCAGCTTCCTAAGACTAGCGGACAAGTACGAGCAGTACTTC.

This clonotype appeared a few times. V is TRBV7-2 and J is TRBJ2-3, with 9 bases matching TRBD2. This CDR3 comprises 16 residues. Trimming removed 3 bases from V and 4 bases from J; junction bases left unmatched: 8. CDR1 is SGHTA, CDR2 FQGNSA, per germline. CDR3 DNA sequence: TGTGCCAGCAGCTTGAGGTCAGGACTAGCGTCAGATACGCAGTATTTT. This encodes CASSLRSGLASDTQYF.

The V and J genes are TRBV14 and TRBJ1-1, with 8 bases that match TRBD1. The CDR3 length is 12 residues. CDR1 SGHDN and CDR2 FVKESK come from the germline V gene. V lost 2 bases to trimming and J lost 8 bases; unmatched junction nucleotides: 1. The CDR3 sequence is CASSQRTGEAFF. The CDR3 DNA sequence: TGTGCCAGCAGCCAACGGACAGGGGAAGCTTTCTTT.

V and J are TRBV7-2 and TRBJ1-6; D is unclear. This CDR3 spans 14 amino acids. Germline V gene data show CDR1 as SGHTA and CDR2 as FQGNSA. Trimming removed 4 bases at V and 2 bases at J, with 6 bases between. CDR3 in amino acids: CASSYGTYNSPLHF. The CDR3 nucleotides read TGTGCCAGCAGCTATGGGACCTATAATTCACCCCTCCACTTT.

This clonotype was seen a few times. The CDR3 DNA sequence: TGCAGTGTTAATCGACAGGGATCGGTCAATCAGCCCCAGCATTTT. It encodes CSVNRQGSVNQPQHF. The genes are TRBV20-1 and TRBJ1-5; 7 nucleotides agree with TRBD1. Germline-derived CDR1 and CDR2 are DFQATT and SNEGSKA (reference sequence). This CDR3 region has 15 residues. Germline trimming cut 7 bases from V and 3 bases from J; bases unmatched to any gene: 12.

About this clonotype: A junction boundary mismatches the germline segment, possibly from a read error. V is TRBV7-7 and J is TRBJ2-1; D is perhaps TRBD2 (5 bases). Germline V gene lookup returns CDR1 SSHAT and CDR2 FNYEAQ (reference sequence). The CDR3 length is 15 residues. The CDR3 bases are TGTGCTAGCAGCTCCTATCTAGGAGGTAACAATGAGCAGTTCTTC. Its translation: CASSSYLGGNNEQFF.

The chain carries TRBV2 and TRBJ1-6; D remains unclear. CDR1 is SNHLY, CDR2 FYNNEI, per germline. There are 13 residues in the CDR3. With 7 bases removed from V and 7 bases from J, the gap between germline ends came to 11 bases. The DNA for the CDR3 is TGTGCCAGCACGACTGAGTTCAATTCACCCCTCCACTTT. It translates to CASTTEFNSPLHF.

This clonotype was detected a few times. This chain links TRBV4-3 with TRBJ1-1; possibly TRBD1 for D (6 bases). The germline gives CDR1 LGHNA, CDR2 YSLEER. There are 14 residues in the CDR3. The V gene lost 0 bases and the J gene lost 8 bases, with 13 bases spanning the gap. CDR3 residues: CASSQEKTGVEAFF. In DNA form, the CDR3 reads TGCGCCAGCAGCCAAGAAAAGACAGGTGTGGAAGCTTTCTTT.

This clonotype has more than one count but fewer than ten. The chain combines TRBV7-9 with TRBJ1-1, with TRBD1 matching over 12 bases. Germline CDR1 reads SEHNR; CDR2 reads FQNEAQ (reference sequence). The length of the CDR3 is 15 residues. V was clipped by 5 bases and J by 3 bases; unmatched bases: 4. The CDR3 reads CASSGTGGPDTEAFF. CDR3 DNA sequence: TGTGCCAGCAGCGGGACAGGGGGCCCGGACACTGAAGCTTTCTTT.

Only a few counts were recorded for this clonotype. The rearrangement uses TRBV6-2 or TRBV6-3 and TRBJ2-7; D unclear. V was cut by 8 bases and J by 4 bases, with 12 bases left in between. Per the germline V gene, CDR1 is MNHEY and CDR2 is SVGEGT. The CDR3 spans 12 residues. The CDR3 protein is CASGPAIYEQYF. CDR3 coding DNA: TGTGCCAGCGGACCAGCCATATACGAGCAGTACTTC.

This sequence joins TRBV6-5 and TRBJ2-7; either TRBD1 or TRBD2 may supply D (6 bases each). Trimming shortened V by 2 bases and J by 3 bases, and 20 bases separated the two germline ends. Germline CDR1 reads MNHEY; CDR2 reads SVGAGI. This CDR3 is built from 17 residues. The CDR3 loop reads CASSYNPTKGDFYEQYF. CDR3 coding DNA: TGTGCCAGCAGTTACAATCCGACTAAGGGGGACTTCTACGAGCAGTACTTC.

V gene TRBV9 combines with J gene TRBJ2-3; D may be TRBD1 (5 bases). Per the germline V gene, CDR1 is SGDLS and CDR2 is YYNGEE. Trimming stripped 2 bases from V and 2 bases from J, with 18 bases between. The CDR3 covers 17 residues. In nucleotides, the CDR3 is TGTGCCAGCAGCGTCCTTCCCGCAGGGCCCCCCACAGATACGCAGTATTTT. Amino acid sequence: CASSVLPAGPPTDTQYF.

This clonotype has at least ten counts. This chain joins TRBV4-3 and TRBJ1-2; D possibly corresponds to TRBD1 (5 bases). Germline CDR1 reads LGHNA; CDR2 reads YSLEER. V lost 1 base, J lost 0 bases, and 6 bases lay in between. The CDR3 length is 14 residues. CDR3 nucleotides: TGCGCCAGCAGCCAAGTACAGGCTAACTATGGCTACACCTTC. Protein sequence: CASSQVQANYGYTF.

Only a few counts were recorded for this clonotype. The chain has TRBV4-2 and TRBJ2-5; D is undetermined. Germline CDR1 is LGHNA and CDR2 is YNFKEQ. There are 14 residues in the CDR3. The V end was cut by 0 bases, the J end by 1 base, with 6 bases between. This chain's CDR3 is CASSQDSIQETQYF. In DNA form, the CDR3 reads TGTGCCAGCAGCCAAGATTCAATCCAAGAGACCCAGTACTTC.

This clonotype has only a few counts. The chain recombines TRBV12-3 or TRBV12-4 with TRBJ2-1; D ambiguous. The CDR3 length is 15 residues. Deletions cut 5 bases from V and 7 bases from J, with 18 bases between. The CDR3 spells CASSAVTGPKNEQFF. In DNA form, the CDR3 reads TGTGCCAGCAGTGCCGTGACCGGGCCGAAGAATGAGCAGTTCTTC.

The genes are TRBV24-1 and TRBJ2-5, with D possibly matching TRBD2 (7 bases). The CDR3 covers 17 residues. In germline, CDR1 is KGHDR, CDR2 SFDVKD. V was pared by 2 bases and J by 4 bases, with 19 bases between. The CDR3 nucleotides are TGTGCCACCAGTGATTCTCCAACCGGAGGGGGGGGAGAGACCCAGTACTTC. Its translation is CATSDSPTGGGGETQYF.

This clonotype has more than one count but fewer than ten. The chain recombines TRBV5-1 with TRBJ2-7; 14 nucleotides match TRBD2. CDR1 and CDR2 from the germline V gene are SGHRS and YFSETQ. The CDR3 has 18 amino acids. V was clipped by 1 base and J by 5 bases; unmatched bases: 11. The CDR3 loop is CASSLPGLAGVRPHEQYF. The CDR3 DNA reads TGCGCCAGCAGCTTGCCGGGACTAGCGGGAGTACGGCCCCACGAGCAGTACTTC.

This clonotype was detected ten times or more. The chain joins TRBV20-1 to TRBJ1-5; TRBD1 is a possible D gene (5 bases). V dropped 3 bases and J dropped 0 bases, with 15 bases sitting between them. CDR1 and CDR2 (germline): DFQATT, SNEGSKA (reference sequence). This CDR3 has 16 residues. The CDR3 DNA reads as TGCAGTGCTAGGGGACCGATTAGATATAGCAATCAGCCCCAGCATTTT. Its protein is CSARGPIRYSNQPQHF.

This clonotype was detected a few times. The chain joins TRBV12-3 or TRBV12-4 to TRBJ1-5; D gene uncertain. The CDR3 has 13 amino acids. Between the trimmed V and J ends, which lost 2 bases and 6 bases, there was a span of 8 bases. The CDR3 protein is CASSLNLRQPQHF. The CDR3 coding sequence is TGTGCCAGCAGTTTAAATCTTCGTCAGCCCCAGCATTTT.

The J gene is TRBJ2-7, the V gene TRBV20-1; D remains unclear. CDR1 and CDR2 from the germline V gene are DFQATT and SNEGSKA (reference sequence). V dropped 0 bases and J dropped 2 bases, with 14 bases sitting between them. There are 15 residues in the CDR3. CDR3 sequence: CSARDFMDFPYEQYF. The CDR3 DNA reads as TGCAGTGCTAGAGATTTCATGGATTTCCCCTACGAGCAGTACTTC.

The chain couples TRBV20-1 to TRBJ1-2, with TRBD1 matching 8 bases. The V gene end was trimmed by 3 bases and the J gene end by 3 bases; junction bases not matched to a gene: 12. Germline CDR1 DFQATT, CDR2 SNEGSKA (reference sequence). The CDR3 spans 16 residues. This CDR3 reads CSASRQGQVKYYGYTF. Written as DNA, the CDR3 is TGCAGTGCTAGTCGACAGGGGCAGGTCAAATACTATGGCTACACCTTC.

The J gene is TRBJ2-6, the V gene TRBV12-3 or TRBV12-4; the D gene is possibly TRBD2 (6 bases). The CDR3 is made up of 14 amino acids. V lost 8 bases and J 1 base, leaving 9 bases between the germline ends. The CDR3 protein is CASGGVSGANVLTF. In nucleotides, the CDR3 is TGTGCCAGCGGCGGGGTATCTGGGGCCAACGTCCTGACTTTC.

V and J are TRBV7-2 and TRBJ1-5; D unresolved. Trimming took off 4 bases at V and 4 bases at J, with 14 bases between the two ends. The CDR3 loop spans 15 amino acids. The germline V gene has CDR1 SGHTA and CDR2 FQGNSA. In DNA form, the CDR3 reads TGTGCCAGCAGCTCCGACGAGTTTCTAAATCAGCCCCAGCATTTT. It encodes CASSSDEFLNQPQHF.

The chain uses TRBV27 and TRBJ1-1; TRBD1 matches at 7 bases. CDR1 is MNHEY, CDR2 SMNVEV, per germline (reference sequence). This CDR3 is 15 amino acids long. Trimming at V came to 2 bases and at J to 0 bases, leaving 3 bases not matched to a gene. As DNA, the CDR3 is TGTGCCAGCAGTTTAGCTGGGACAGTGAACACTGAAGCTTTCTTT. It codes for CASSLAGTVNTEAFF.

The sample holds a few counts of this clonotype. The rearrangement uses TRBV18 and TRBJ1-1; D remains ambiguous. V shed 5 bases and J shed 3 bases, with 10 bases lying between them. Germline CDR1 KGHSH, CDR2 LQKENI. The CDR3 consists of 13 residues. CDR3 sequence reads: CASSSNGDTEAFF. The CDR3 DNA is TGTGCCAGCTCATCAAACGGGGACACTGAAGCTTTCTTT. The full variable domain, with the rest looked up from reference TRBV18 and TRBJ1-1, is NAGVMQNPRHLVRRRGQEARLRCSPMKGHSHVYWYRQLPEEGLKFMVYLQKENIIDESGMPKERFSAEFPKEGPSILRIQQVVRGDSAAYFCASSSNGDTEAFFGQGTRLTVV.

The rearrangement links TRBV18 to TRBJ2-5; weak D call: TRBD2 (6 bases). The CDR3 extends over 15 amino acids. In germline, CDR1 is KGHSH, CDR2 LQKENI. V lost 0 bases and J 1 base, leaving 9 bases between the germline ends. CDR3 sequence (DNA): TGTGCCAGCTCACCACCGGGCGGGACCCAAGAGACCCAGTACTTC. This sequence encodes CASSPPGGTQETQYF.

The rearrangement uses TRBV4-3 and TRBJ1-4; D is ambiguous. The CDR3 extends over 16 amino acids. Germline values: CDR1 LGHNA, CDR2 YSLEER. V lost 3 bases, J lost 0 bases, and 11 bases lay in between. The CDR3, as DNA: TGCGCCAGCAGCCAGGGAATCGTTGCAACTAATGAAAAACTGTTTTTT. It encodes CASSQGIVATNEKLFF.

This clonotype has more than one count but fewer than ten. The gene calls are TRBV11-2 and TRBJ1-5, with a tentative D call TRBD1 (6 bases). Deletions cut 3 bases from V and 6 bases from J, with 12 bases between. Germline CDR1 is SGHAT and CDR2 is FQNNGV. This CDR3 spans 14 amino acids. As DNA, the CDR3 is TGTGCCAGCAGCTTTAGGGGGGTCGGTCAGCCCCAGCATTTT. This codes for CASSFRGVGQPQHF.